This note documents a single T cell receptor (beta chain) sequence. As yet, its antigen is unknown. The entry originates in a study of Ad26.COV2.S vaccination and SARS-CoV-2 variants. Background on the study: A participant enrolled in the COV1001 Ad26.COV2.S trial arm provided the sample. Findings and caveats of the study: Possible underestimation of total T cell responses by the TCR breadth and depth analyses was noted.

Germline CDR1 SGHRS, CDR2 YFSETQ. This CDR3 is 15 amino acids long. V lost 2 bases, J lost 4 bases, and 12 bases lay in between. Described treatment: roughly 20 received Ad26.COV2.S at low or high dose, single or two shots; roughly five received placebo; per-sample allocation not given. Samples came from day 63 after the first vaccine or placebo injection. An adult aged 18-55 years in Boston served as the donor. Wuhan-strain SARS-CoV-2 spike was expressed by the Ad26 vector that made up the vaccine. The assay was immunoSEQ multiplex PCR, and TCRdb's table has in-frame clones only and misses some. The sample holds approximately 300,000 clones, about 86% seen once.

The V and J genes are TRBV5-1 and TRBJ2-2; perhaps TRBD2 as D (5 bases). Source: peripheral blood, taken in a trial of Ad26.COV2.S vaccine versus placebo. The sequence was obtained from a person aged 18-65 years who received the Ad26.COV2.S COVID-19 vaccine or a placebo. The CDR3: CASSFWVEGTGELFF. The CDR3 DNA follows: TGCGCCAGCAGCTTCTGGGTAGAGGGCACCGGGGAGCTGTTTTTT.